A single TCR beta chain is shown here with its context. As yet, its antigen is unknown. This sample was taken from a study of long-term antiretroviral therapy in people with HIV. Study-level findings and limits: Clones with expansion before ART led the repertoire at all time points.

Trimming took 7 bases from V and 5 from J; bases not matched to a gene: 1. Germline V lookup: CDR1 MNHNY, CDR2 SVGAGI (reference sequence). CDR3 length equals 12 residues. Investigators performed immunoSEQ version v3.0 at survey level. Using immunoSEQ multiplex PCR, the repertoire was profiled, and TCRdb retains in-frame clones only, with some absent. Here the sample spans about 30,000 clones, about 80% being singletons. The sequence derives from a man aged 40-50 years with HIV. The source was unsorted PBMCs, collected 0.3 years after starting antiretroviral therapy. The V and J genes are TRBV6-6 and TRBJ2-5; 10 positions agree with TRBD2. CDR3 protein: CASTSGGETQYF. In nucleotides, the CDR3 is TGTGCCAGCACTAGCGGGGGTGAGACCCAGTACTTC.